These 8 T cell receptor beta chains were sequenced from one sample in a study of blood T cell repertoires in COVID-19. The data were produced by immunoSEQ multiplex PCR, yet TCRdb's version contains in-frame clones alone and is incomplete. Found here are about 200,000 clones, around 86% of them singletons; the top ten hold roughly 3.8%. Sequences were obtained from PBMCs or T cells enriched from blood (not recorded which). These receptors all come from a woman aged 40 to 50 with acute COVID-19.

This chain uses TRBV3-1 (or the pseudogene TRBV3-2) with TRBJ1-3, with D unresolved. Looked up from germline, CDR1 is LGHDT and CDR2 is YNNKEL (reference sequence). V lost 1 base to trimming and J lost 4 bases, with 8 bases between them. The length of the CDR3 is 14 residues. The CDR3 region is CASSQGRGGNTIYF. The DNA for the CDR3 is TGTGCCAGCAGCCAAGGCAGAGGCGGAAACACCATATATTTT.

A single count supports this clone. The chain has TRBV11-3 and TRBJ2-1; 9 nucleotides agree with TRBD2. CDR3 size: 15 residues. Germline CDR1 SGHNT, CDR2 YENEEA. V dropped 1 base and J dropped 7; count of bases not matched to a gene: 5. The CDR3 nucleotides are TGTGCCAGCAGCTTAGGGGGACTAGCTCTGAATGAGCAGTTCTTC. The encoded protein is CASSLGGLALNEQFF.

The chain recombines TRBV7-9 with TRBJ2-1; 10 bases line up with TRBD2. CDR3 length: 17 residues. CDR1 and CDR2 from the germline V gene are SEHNR and FQNEAQ (reference sequence). Unmatched junction bases numbered 15, after V lost 6 bases and J lost 7 bases. The CDR3 sequence is CASSLPPASGSRNEQFF. The CDR3 DNA reads as TGTGCCAGCAGTCTTCCCCCCGCTAGCGGGAGTAGAAATGAGCAGTTCTTC.

The chain carries TRBV9 and TRBJ2-7, with D perhaps TRBD2 (5 bases). Trimming removed 4 bases from V and 0 bases from J, with 17 bases in between. The CDR3 contains 16 residues. The germline V gene encodes CDR1 SGDLS and CDR2 YYNGEE. The CDR3 here is CASSLVGSGNSYEQYF. CDR3 nucleotides: TGTGCCAGCAGCTTAGTTGGCAGCGGAAACTCCTACGAGCAGTACTTC.

The gene calls are TRBV10-2 and TRBJ2-5; TRBD2 might be the D (5 bases). This CDR3 contains 14 residues. Germline lookup yields CDR1 WSHSY and CDR2 SAAADI. V dropped 3 bases and J dropped 3 bases, with 11 bases sitting between them. The CDR3 sequence is CASSELTSEETQYF. The CDR3 nucleotides are TGCGCCAGCAGTGAACTAACTAGTGAAGAGACCCAGTACTTC.

The chain joins TRBV4-2 to TRBJ2-2, with 13 bases lining up with TRBD2. Germline V CDR1 and CDR2: LGHNA, YNFKEQ. This CDR3 comprises 17 residues. Losses at the gene ends were 4 bases for V and 5 bases for J; bases not matched to a gene: 7. In nucleotides, the CDR3 is TGTGCCAGCAGCCTGACTAGCGGGAGGTCGGGAACCGGGGAGCTGTTTTTT. Encoded protein: CASSLTSGRSGTGELFF.

Only one count was recorded for this clone. The rearrangement uses TRBV6-5 and TRBJ2-1; D is unresolved. The V end lost 5 bases, the J end lost 9 bases, and 17 bases lay between the germline ends. Looked up from germline, CDR1 is MNHEY and CDR2 is SVGAGI. This CDR3 spans 14 amino acids. The CDR3 DNA is TGTGCCAGCAGTACTTACCAGGCCATGGGTGAGCAGTTCTTC. Its protein product is CASSTYQAMGEQFF.

This clone was seen just once. CDR3 DNA: TGTGCCAGCAGCCGACCGAAACAGGGACCCTATGGCTACACCTTC. The encoded protein is CASSRPKQGPYGYTF. The chain uses TRBV6-2 or TRBV6-3 and TRBJ1-2; D possibly corresponds to TRBD1 (6 bases). This CDR3 has 15 amino acids. Germline V CDR1 and CDR2: MNHEY, SVGEGT. Between the trimmed V and J ends, which lost 6 bases and 4 bases, there was a span of 18 bases.